The entry that follows covers one T cell receptor beta chain sequence. The data originate from a study of blood T cell repertoires in COVID-19. Overall study: There were acute and convalescent COVID-19 samples, and they came from the United States, Italy and Spain.

The data were produced by immunoSEQ multiplex PCR, yet TCRdb's version contains in-frame clones alone and is incomplete. The sample gives some 140,000 clones, 84% of which show up once; 5% to 7% is in the top ten. CDR1 and CDR2 from the germline V gene are MNHEY and SVGAGI. Trimming shortened V by 5 bases and J by 7 bases, and 20 bases separated the two germline ends. The CDR3 extends over 15 amino acids. The V gene is TRBV6-5, the J gene TRBJ1-1; D possibly corresponds to TRBD1 (5 bases). The receptor was derived from a man in his forties with acute COVID-19. Sample: PBMCs or T cells enriched from blood (not recorded which). The CDR3 DNA sequence: TGTGCCAGCAGTACCAGACCCGGGGGGAATGGTGAAGCTTTCTTT. Its protein product is CASSTRPGGNGEAFF.